Listed here are 21 T cell receptor beta chains from one sample, sequenced in a study of T cell changes during pregnancy in multiple sclerosis. Sequencing was performed with immunoSEQ multiplex PCR; in TCRdb, only in-frame clones are kept and a portion is missing. The sample holds roughly 74,000 clones, roughly nine tenths seen once. This material consisted of peripheral blood, taken before pregnancy. The receptor set was obtained from a female donor with multiple sclerosis, enrolled in a pregnancy study.

The chain combines TRBV6-1 with TRBJ1-1; D unclear. This CDR3 has 14 residues. Germline lookup yields CDR1 MNHNS and CDR2 SASEGT. V was pared by 3 bases and J by 10 bases, with 18 bases between. CDR3 coding DNA: TGTGCCAGCAGTGACTCCTGGGCGGGTTTTGGAGCTTTCTTT. Residues: CASSDSWAGFGAFF.

The V call is TRBV7-3, the J call TRBJ1-1; perhaps TRBD1 as D (5 bases). Between the trimmed V and J ends, which lost 2 bases and 8 bases, there was a span of 15 bases. The CDR3 runs to 14 residues. Germline loops: CDR1 SGHTA, CDR2 FQGTGA. The CDR3 DNA sequence: TGTGCCAGCAGCTTATTAGGGGAGGATAAAGAAGCTTTCTTT. It specifies CASSLLGEDKEAFF.

The rearrangement uses TRBV6-1 and TRBJ1-4, with 7 bases identical to TRBD1. Per germline, CDR1 MNHNS and CDR2 SASEGT. The CDR3 length is 14 residues. V dropped 4 bases and J dropped 7; count of bases not matched to a gene: 6. The CDR3 DNA reads as TGTGCCAGCAGTGCGACAGGGTTAGGTGAAAAACTGTTTTTT. Translated: CASSATGLGEKLFF.

The chain is built from TRBV13 and TRBJ2-3, with a possible D match to TRBD2 (6 bases). The germline V and J ends were trimmed by 8 bases and 2 bases, with 14 bases remaining between them. CDR1 is PRHDT, CDR2 FYEKMQ, per germline (reference sequence). This CDR3 is 14 amino acids long. In DNA form, the CDR3 reads TGTGCCAGCTCAAGTAGCGGATACACAGATACGCAGTATTTT. It translates to CASSSSGYTDTQYF.

This chain links TRBV11-2 with TRBJ1-5, with TRBD1 as a possible D gene (6 bases). Germline lookup yields CDR1 SGHAT and CDR2 FQNNGV. The germline V and J ends were trimmed by 5 bases and 3 bases, with 14 bases remaining between them. The CDR3 has 15 residues. Here the CDR3 DNA reads TGTGCCAGCAGCCCCATGGCAGGGGACAATCAGCCCCAGCATTTT. Translated, it gives CASSPMAGDNQPQHF.

This rearrangement joins TRBV7-8 to TRBJ1-1; possible D gene TRBD1, 6 bases. Per germline, CDR1 SGHVS and CDR2 FQNEAQ. Trimming shortened V by 5 bases and J by 1 base, and 11 bases separated the two germline ends. The CDR3 consists of 14 residues. The CDR3 DNA reads TGTGCCAGCAGCCTCCGGGACAAGAACACTGAAGCTTTCTTT. Its protein product is CASSLRDKNTEAFF.

J is TRBJ1-1 and V is TRBV19; 9 bases fit TRBD1. Per germline, CDR1 LNHDA and CDR2 SQIVND (reference sequence). J gave up 0 bases and V 5 bases, and 7 bases lay outside the gene matches. CDR3 length equals 16 residues. The CDR3 DNA is TGTGCCAGTAGTCCTTGGACAGGGGTCATGAACACTGAAGCTTTCTTT. Translated: CASSPWTGVMNTEAFF.

This chain links TRBV18 with TRBJ1-3; 7 nucleotides match TRBD1. Germline V lookup: CDR1 KGHSH, CDR2 LQKENI. The V and J ends lost 3 bases and 4 bases, in that order; junction bases with no gene match: 6. The CDR3 is 15 residues long. The CDR3 region is CASSPLQGEGNTIYF. The CDR3 DNA is TGTGCCAGCTCACCTCTCCAGGGGGAAGGAAACACCATATATTTT.

This clone has only one observation. This chain connects TRBV6-4 to TRBJ2-2; 9 bases line up with TRBD1. The CDR3 sequence is 14 residues long. V shed 7 bases and J 6 bases; nucleotides not matched to a gene: 6. Germline V CDR1 and CDR2: MRHNA, SNTAGT. CDR3 amino acids: CASTPGQGSGELFF. The CDR3 nucleotides are TGTGCCAGCACCCCGGGACAGGGATCCGGGGAGCTGTTTTTT.

The chain employs TRBV6-1 and TRBJ2-2; 8 bases align to TRBD2. The germline V gene has CDR1 MNHNS and CDR2 SASEGT. CDR3 length: 16 residues. V was clipped by 4 bases and J by 2 bases; unmatched bases: 6. The CDR3: CASSGRTSGNTGELFF. CDR3 DNA: TGTGCCAGCAGTGGGCGAACTAGCGGTAACACCGGGGAGCTGTTTTTT.

The chain uses TRBV5-5 and TRBJ2-7; 9 nucleotides agree with TRBD1. The CDR3 extends over 14 amino acids. The V gene's germline CDR1 is SGHKS and CDR2 YYEKEE (reference sequence). V lost 4 bases to trimming and J lost 6 bases; unmatched junction nucleotides: 8. The CDR3 protein is CASSAGQGSGEQYF. In DNA, the CDR3 is TGTGCCAGCAGCGCGGGACAGGGTTCCGGCGAGCAGTACTTC.

This clone was picked up one time. The chain combines TRBV7-9 with TRBJ1-2, with D maybe TRBD1 (5 bases). The V and J ends lost 4 bases and 8 bases respectively, with 8 bases between them. The CDR3 totals 11 residues. Germline V gene lookup returns CDR1 SEHNR and CDR2 FQNEAQ (reference sequence). CDR3 sequence: CASSSQGGYTF. As DNA, the CDR3 is TGTGCCAGCAGCTCCCAGGGCGGCTACACCTTC.

This clone was seen only once. The V and J genes are TRBV7-3 and TRBJ2-2, with D tentatively TRBD1 (6 bases). Trimming pared 3 bases from V and 7 bases from J, leaving 15 bases between. Germline loops: CDR1 SGHTA, CDR2 FQGTGA. This CDR3 comprises 15 residues. CDR3 DNA sequence: TGTGCCAGCAGCTTCTTCAATTACAGGGACGGGGAGCTGTTTTTT. This gives the protein CASSFFNYRDGELFF.

The chain has TRBV19 and TRBJ1-3; TRBD1 aligns across 10 bases. After removal of 6 bases from V and 2 bases from J, the junction contained 7 bases not matched to a gene. Germline V gene lookup returns CDR1 LNHDA and CDR2 SQIVND (reference sequence). The CDR3 totals 16 residues. CDR3 in DNA: TGTGCCAGTAGATACCGGGACAGGGGCACTGGAAACACCATATATTTT. Protein: CASRYRDRGTGNTIYF. The full variable domain, rest sourced from reference TRBV19 and TRBJ1-3, is DGGITQSPKYLFRKEGQNVTLSCEQNLNHDAMYWYRQDPGQGLRLIYYSQIVNDFQKGDIAEGYSVSREKKESFPLTVTSAQKNPTAFYLCASRYRDRGTGNTIYFGEGSWLTVV.

V usage is TRBV7-2 and J usage is TRBJ1-1; D possibly corresponds to TRBD1 (5 bases). V was trimmed by 1 base and J by 4 bases, leaving 10 bases between them. The CDR3 loop spans 14 amino acids. Per germline, CDR1 SGHTA and CDR2 FQGNSA. CDR3 DNA sequence: TGTGCCAGCAGCTTAGGGTTTCAGGGCACTGAAGCTTTCTTT. This codes for CASSLGFQGTEAFF.

The chain has TRBV11-2 and TRBJ1-6, with 9 bases identical to TRBD1. The germline gives CDR1 SGHAT, CDR2 FQNNGV. The CDR3 has 15 residues. J was trimmed by 7 bases and V by 4 bases; bases with no gene match: 5. The CDR3 bases are TGTGCCAGCAGCTCGCCCGGGACAGGGAATTCACCCCTCCACTTT. It translates to CASSSPGTGNSPLHF.

The CDR3 bases are TGTGCCATCAGTGAGCCGACAGGGAGCAATCAGCCCCAGCATTTT. It is translated as CAISEPTGSNQPQHF. The chain is built from TRBV10-3 and TRBJ1-5; 7 positions match TRBD1. The junction had 2 bases not matched to a gene; V was cut back by 2 bases and J by 1 base. CDR1 ENHRY and CDR2 SYGVKD come from the germline V gene. The CDR3 is made up of 15 amino acids.

The chain is built from TRBV11-2 and TRBJ1-5; D gene ambiguous. Germline V gene lookup returns CDR1 SGHAT and CDR2 FQNNGV. V was shortened by 2 bases and J by 6 bases, with 14 bases between the two germline ends. CDR3 length equals 15 residues. The CDR3 protein is CASSLPQRGAQPQHF. The CDR3 nucleotides read TGTGCCAGCAGCTTACCCCAGCGGGGAGCTCAGCCCCAGCATTTT.

The rearrangement joins TRBV18 to TRBJ1-5, with D perhaps matching TRBD1 (6 bases). The ends were cut back, 4 bases at V and 7 bases at J, with 11 bases in the middle. Germline V CDR1 and CDR2: KGHSH, LQKENI. There are 13 residues in the CDR3. The CDR3 loop is CASSLETGQPQHF. The CDR3 nucleotides are TGTGCCAGCTCACTAGAGACAGGCCAGCCCCAGCATTTT.

V gene TRBV6-4 combines with J gene TRBJ1-4; TRBD1 matches 7 bases. Germline assignment: CDR1 MRHNA and CDR2 SNTAGT. V lost 6 bases to trimming and J lost 8 bases; unmatched junction nucleotides: 12. The CDR3 is 15 amino acids. The CDR3 DNA reads TGTGCCAGCAGCGCCTTTGGGCAGGGGGGCGAAAAACTGTTTTTT. Protein: CASSAFGQGGEKLFF.

On this clone: The identical CDR3 is also encoded by other nucleotide sequences in the sample. The rearrangement links TRBV18 to TRBJ1-2; D not resolved. The CDR3 sequence is 13 residues long. CDR1 is KGHSH and CDR2 is LQKENI in the germline V gene. The ends were cut back, 6 bases at V and 5 bases at J, with 13 bases in the middle. The CDR3 is CASSPPGNYGYTF. CDR3 bases: TGTGCCAGCTCCCCGCCGGGGAATTATGGCTACACCTTC.